These 20 T cell receptor beta chains were all obtained from the same sample, sequenced in a study of T-cell reconstitution after alpha-beta-depleted transplantation in children. Preparation of the TCRbeta library used unique molecular identifiers. TCRdb re-called the PCR reads through MiXCR, storing one row per CDR3 protein. The sample holds hundreds of thousands of distinct CDR3 sequences, over 9.5% seen once. Specimen: PBMCs, collected before TCRalphabeta/CD19-depleted stem cell transplant. The origin of the receptors is a child under 10 years old with inherited bone marrow failure, due to receive a stem cell transplant.

This chain links TRBV5-1 with TRBJ1-1; 7 bases align to TRBD1. This CDR3 region has 15 residues. Germline loops: CDR1 SGHRS, CDR2 YFSETQ. V gave up 0 bases and J gave up 1 base; unmatched junction bases: 3. The CDR3 coding sequence is TGCGCCAGCAGCTTGGCTAGGGGGCGGAACACTGAAGCTTTCTTT. Protein: CASSLARGRNTEAFF.

At least ten counts were recorded for this clonotype. The gene calls are TRBV5-1 and TRBJ2-7; D might be TRBD1 (6 bases). From germline, CDR1 is SGHRS and CDR2 YFSETQ. V gave up 0 bases and J gave up 0 bases, with 10 bases separating them. This CDR3 is 15 amino acids long. CDR3 in DNA: TGCGCCAGCAGCTTGGGACAGGAGAGCTCCTACGAGCAGTACTTC. This sequence encodes CASSLGQESSYEQYF.

Of note for this clonotype: A read error may explain this, as a much larger clone is one base away. This chain connects TRBV29-1 to TRBJ2-1; 7 bases map to TRBD1. Per germline, CDR1 SQVTM and CDR2 ANQGSEA. The CDR3 contains 13 residues. The CDR3 is CRVVRGGRDEQFF. The CDR3 DNA is TGCAGGGTTGTTCGAGGGGGCAGGGATGAGCAGTTCTTC.

This clonotype was seen repeatedly, ten times or more. V is TRBV7-6 and J is TRBJ1-4; tentatively, D is TRBD1 (6 bases). CDR3 length equals 18 residues. V gave up 1 base and J gave up 8 bases, with 23 bases separating them. Per germline, CDR1 SGHVS and CDR2 FNYEAQ. CDR3 amino acids: CASSLVGRGWALGEKLFF. CDR3 nucleotides: TGTGCCAGCAGCTTAGTAGGCAGGGGCTGGGCTCTCGGGGAAAAACTGTTTTTT. The full variable domain, rest sourced from reference TRBV7-6 and TRBJ1-4, is GAGVSQSPRYKVTKRGQDVALRCDPISGHVSLYWYRQALGQGPEFLTYFNYEAQQDKSGLPNDRFSAERPEGSISTLTIQRTEQRDSAMYRCASSLVGRGWALGEKLFFGSGTQLSVL.

At least ten counts were recorded for this clonotype. V and J are TRBV5-1 and TRBJ1-4; D might be TRBD1 (6 bases). Germline CDR1 reads SGHRS; CDR2 reads YFSETQ. CDR3 length equals 16 residues. Trimming removed 1 base at V and 6 bases at J, with 16 bases between. CDR3 amino acids: CASSLRGSDGDEKLFF. Here the CDR3 DNA reads TGCGCCAGCAGCTTGAGGGGGTCGGACGGGGATGAAAAACTGTTTTTT.

At least ten counts were recorded for this clonotype. This chain uses TRBV6-6 with TRBJ1-5; possible D gene TRBD1, 5 bases. In germline, CDR1 is MNHNY, CDR2 SVGAGI (reference sequence). There are 13 residues in the CDR3. The ends were cut back, 11 bases at V and 1 base at J, with 12 bases in the middle. The CDR3 nucleotides are TGTGCCGCTGGCAGGGAAAGCAATCAGCCCCAGCATTTT. Translation gives CAAGRESNQPQHF.

This clonotype was observed at least ten times. This chain joins TRBV10-2 and TRBJ1-2; 7 positions agree with TRBD1. The CDR3 loop spans 14 amino acids. Per germline, CDR1 WSHSY and CDR2 SAAADI. The V segment lost 5 bases and the J segment 2 bases; nucleotides outside the gene matches: 5. CDR3 sequence reads: CASSKGQLNYGYTF. The CDR3 nucleotides are TGCGCCAGCAGTAAGGGACAGCTCAACTATGGCTACACCTTC.

This clonotype was observed at least ten times. The gene calls are TRBV6-1 and TRBJ2-1; 7 bases are a match to TRBD1. The CDR3 consists of 17 residues. J gave up 3 bases and V 5 bases, and 13 bases lay outside the gene matches. Germline values: CDR1 MNHNS, CDR2 SASEGT. The CDR3 is CASSQRSTGWYYNEQFF. The CDR3 DNA reads as TGTGCCAGCAGTCAACGGTCGACAGGGTGGTACTACAATGAGCAGTTCTTC.

This clonotype was recorded at least ten times. V is TRBV28 and J is TRBJ1-1; maybe TRBD1 (6 bases). Per the germline V gene, CDR1 is MDHEN and CDR2 is SYDVKM. This CDR3 comprises 17 residues. Trimming left V 3 bases short and J 0 bases short, with 17 bases between. The CDR3 here is CASSLLGGEGMNTEAFF. The CDR3 region has the DNA TGTGCCAGCAGTTTGCTGGGGGGCGAGGGGATGAACACTGAAGCTTTCTTT.

This clonotype showed up many times. The gene calls are TRBV29-1 and TRBJ2-3; 9 nucleotides align to TRBD2. The CDR3 has 13 residues. The V gene's germline CDR1 is SQVTM and CDR2 ANQGSEA. V lost 6 bases to trimming and J lost 6 bases; unmatched junction nucleotides: 7. The CDR3 DNA is TGCAGCGTGACGGGACTAGCTGGGGATACGCAGTATTTT. This encodes CSVTGLAGDTQYF.

J is TRBJ2-1 and V is TRBV5-1; 8 bases match TRBD2. The CDR3 length is 17 residues. J was trimmed by 0 bases and V by 0 bases; bases with no gene match: 5. Germline V gives CDR1 SGHRS, CDR2 YFSETQ. Here the CDR3 DNA reads TGCGCCAGCAGCTTGGGCGGGAGGCCGAGCTCCTACAATGAGCAGTTCTTC. This codes for CASSLGGRPSSYNEQFF.

At least ten counts were recorded for this clonotype. CDR3 in amino acids: CASSSRTSGRTDTQYF. The CDR3 DNA reads TGTGCCAGCAGTTCTCGGACTAGCGGACGCACAGATACGCAGTATTTT. This chain uses TRBV6-2 or TRBV6-3 with TRBJ2-3; 10 nucleotides agree with TRBD2. The V and J ends lost 4 bases and 1 base, in that order; junction bases with no gene match: 5. Germline CDR1 and CDR2: MNHEY and SVGEGT. The CDR3 contains 16 residues.

This clonotype was seen at least ten times. The rearrangement uses TRBV7-2 and TRBJ1-5; no definite D call. V lost 0 bases and J 3 bases, leaving 9 bases between the germline ends. The CDR3 contains 15 residues. Germline V lookup: CDR1 SGHTA, CDR2 FQGNSA. DNA for the CDR3: TGTGCCAGCAGCTTAGCGGGCGGGTCCAATCAGCCCCAGCATTTT. Translating gives CASSLAGGSNQPQHF.

This clonotype was found a few times. V is TRBV28 and J is TRBJ2-5; D possibly uses TRBD1 or TRBD2 (5 bases each). Germline CDR1 is MDHEN and CDR2 is SYDVKM. The CDR3 covers 14 residues. Trimming stripped 5 bases from V and 5 bases from J, with 15 bases between. The CDR3 region is CASSPWDRTETQYF. CDR3 coding DNA: TGTGCCAGCAGTCCATGGGACCGAACGGAGACCCAGTACTTC.

In its sample, this clonotype was seen many times. This chain links TRBV7-9 with TRBJ2-7; 11 nucleotides align to TRBD2. V was clipped by 5 bases and J by 3 bases; unmatched bases: 6. CDR1 and CDR2 (germline): SEHNR, FQNEAQ (reference sequence). The CDR3 totals 15 residues. The CDR3 DNA is TGTGCCAGCAGCCCAATCGGGACTAGCGGCTACGAGCAGTACTTC. This codes for CASSPIGTSGYEQYF.

This clonotype was counted a few times. The chain recombines TRBV20-1 with TRBJ2-1; 9 bases are a match to TRBD2. CDR1 and CDR2 from the germline V gene are DFQATT and SNEGSKA (reference sequence). J gave up 10 bases and V 8 bases, and 12 bases lay outside the gene matches. CDR3 length: 13 amino acids. CDR3 amino acids: CSHRGVAGVEQFF. The DNA for the CDR3 is TGCAGTCACCGCGGGGTAGCGGGAGTGGAGCAGTTCTTC.

This clonotype appeared many times. This chain connects TRBV4-3 to TRBJ2-1, with 10 bases lining up with TRBD2. The junction had 9 bases not matched to a gene; V was cut back by 6 bases and J by 10 bases. The CDR3 contains 14 residues. CDR1 and CDR2 (germline): LGHNA, YSLEER. The CDR3 DNA sequence: TGCGCCAGCAGGAGGGGGCTAGCGGGAGAAGAGCAGTTCTTC. Encoded protein: CASRRGLAGEEQFF.

This clonotype has at least ten counts. This chain uses TRBV20-1 with TRBJ2-7, with a tentative D call TRBD1 (5 bases). The V gene lost 4 bases and the J gene lost 0 bases, with 10 bases spanning the gap. CDR3 length equals 13 residues. The germline gives CDR1 DFQATT, CDR2 SNEGSKA (reference sequence). DNA for the CDR3: TGCAGTGCTATAAAAAGGGGCTCCTACGAGCAGTACTTC. This encodes CSAIKRGSYEQYF.

This clonotype came up many times. V usage is TRBV11-2 and J usage is TRBJ2-7; perhaps D is TRBD1 or TRBD2 (7 bases each). Trimming took off 6 bases at V and 3 bases at J, with 15 bases between the two ends. Germline CDR1 reads SGHAT; CDR2 reads FQNNGV. The CDR3 is made up of 14 amino acids. Here the CDR3 reads CASRFRGGDYEQYF. For the CDR3, the DNA is TGTGCCAGCAGGTTCAGGGGGGGGGACTACGAGCAGTACTTC.

This clonotype was seen ten or more times. The chain recombines TRBV29-1 with TRBJ2-5, with TRBD1 identical over 7 bases. The V segment lost 7 bases and the J segment 4 bases; nucleotides outside the gene matches: 6. CDR1 and CDR2 from the germline V gene are SQVTM and ANQGSEA. The CDR3 has 12 residues. CDR3 in DNA: TGCAGCGGTACTACAGGGGTAGAGACCCAGTACTTC. Translated: CSGTTGVETQYF.